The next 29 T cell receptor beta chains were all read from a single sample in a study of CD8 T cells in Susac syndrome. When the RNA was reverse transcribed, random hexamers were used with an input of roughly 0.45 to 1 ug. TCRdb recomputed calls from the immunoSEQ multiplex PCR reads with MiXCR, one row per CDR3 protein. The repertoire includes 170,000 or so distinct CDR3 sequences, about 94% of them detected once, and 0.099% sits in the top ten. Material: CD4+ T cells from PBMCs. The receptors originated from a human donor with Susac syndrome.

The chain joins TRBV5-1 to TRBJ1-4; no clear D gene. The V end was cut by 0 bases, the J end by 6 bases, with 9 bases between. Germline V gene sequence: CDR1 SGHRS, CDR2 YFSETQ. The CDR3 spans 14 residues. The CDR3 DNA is TGCGCCAGCAGCTTGGAGGGTCGGGATGAAAAACTGTTTTTT. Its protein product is CASSLEGRDEKLFF.

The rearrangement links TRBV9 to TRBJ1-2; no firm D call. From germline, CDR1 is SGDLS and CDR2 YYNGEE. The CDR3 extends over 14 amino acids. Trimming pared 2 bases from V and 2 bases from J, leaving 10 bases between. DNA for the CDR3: TGTGCCAGCAGCGTGGGCGCGAAAAACTATGGCTACACCTTC. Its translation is CASSVGAKNYGYTF.

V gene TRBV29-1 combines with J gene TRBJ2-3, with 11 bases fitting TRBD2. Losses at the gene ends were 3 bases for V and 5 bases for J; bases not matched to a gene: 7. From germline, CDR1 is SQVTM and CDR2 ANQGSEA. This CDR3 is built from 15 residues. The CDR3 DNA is TGCAGCGTTGATCCTTTAGCGGGAGGGCAAGATACGCAGTATTTT. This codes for CSVDPLAGGQDTQYF.

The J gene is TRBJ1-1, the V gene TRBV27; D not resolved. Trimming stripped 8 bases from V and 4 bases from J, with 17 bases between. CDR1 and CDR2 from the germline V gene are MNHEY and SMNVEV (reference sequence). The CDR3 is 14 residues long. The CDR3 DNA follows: TGTGCCAGCCTACCGAGTAGGGTGAGCACTGAAGCTTTCTTT. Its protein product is CASLPSRVSTEAFF.

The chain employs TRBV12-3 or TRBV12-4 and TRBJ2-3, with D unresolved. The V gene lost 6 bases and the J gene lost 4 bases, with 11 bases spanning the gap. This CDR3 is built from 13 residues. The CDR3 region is CASSVRSSDTQYF. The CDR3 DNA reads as TGTGCCAGCAGCGTGAGATCGTCAGATACGCAGTATTTT.

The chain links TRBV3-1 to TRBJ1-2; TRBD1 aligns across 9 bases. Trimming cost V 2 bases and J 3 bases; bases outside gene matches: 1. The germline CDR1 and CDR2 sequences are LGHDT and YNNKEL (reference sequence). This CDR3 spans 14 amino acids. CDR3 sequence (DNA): TGTGCCAGCAGCCAAAGGACAGGGGACTATGGCTACACCTTC. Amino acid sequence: CASSQRTGDYGYTF.

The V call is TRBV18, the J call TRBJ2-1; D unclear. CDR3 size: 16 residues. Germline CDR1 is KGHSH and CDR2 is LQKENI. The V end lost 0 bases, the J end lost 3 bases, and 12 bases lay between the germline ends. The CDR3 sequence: CASSPPLNLIYNEQFF. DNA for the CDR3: TGTGCCAGCTCACCACCACTGAACCTAATCTACAATGAGCAGTTCTTC.

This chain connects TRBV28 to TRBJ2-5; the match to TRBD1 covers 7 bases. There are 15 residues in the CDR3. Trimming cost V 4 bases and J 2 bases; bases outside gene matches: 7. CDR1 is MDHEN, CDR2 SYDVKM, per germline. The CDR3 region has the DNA TGTGCCAGCAGTTCTCACAGGGGTGTTCAAGAGACCCAGTACTTC. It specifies CASSSHRGVQETQYF.

CDR3: CASSPPGQGRETQYF. The DNA of the CDR3 is TGTGCCAGCTCACCGCCTGGACAGGGACGAGAGACCCAGTACTTC. This chain joins TRBV18 and TRBJ2-5; 8 nucleotides agree with TRBD1. The CDR3 runs to 15 residues. Germline V gives CDR1 KGHSH, CDR2 LQKENI. Losses at the gene ends were 3 bases for V and 4 bases for J; bases not matched to a gene: 7.

CDR3: CATNRNRGEAFF. DNA for the CDR3: TGTGCCACCAACAGGAACCGAGGGGAAGCTTTCTTT. This sequence joins TRBV15 and TRBJ1-1; tentative D call: TRBD1 (5 bases). Per germline, CDR1 LNHNV and CDR2 YYDKDF (reference sequence). The V gene lost 7 bases and the J gene lost 8 bases, with 14 bases spanning the gap. CDR3 size: 12 residues.

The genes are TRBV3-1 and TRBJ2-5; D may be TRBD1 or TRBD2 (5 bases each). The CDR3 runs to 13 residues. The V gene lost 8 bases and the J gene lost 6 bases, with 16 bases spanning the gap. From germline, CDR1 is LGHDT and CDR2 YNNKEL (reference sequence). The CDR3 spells CASHGAGAKTQYF. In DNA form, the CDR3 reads TGTGCCAGCCACGGGGCCGGCGCGAAGACCCAGTACTTC.

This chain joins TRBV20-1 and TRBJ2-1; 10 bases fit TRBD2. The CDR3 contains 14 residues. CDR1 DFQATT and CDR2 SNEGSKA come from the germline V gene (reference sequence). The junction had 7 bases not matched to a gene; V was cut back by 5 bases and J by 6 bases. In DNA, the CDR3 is TGCAGTGCTCCTAGCGGGGGATCCGTCAATGAGCAGTTCTTC. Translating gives CSAPSGGSVNEQFF.

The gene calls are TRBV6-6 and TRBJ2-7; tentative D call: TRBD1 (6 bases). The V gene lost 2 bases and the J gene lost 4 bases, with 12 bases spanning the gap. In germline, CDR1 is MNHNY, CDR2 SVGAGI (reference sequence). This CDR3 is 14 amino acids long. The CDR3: CASSYGRGAYEQYF. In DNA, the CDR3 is TGTGCCAGCAGTTACGGCAGGGGCGCTTACGAGCAGTACTTC.

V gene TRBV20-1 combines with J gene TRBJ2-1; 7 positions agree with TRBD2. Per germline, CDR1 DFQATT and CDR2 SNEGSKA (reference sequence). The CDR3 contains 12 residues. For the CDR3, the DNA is TGCAGCCAAAGCGGGAATCGGGCTGAGCAGTTCTTC. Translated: CSQSGNRAEQFF.

The CDR3 protein is CASRVTRISYEQYF. In DNA form, the CDR3 reads TGCGCCAGCAGGGTGACGCGCATCTCCTACGAGCAGTACTTC. This chain uses TRBV5-1 with TRBJ2-7; D gene uncertain. This CDR3 region has 14 residues. V dropped 5 bases and J dropped 0 bases, with 12 bases sitting between them. CDR1 is SGHRS, CDR2 YFSETQ, per germline. The whole variable domain, remainder taken from reference TRBV5-1 and TRBJ2-7, is KAGVTQTPRYLIKTRGQQVTLSCSPISGHRSVSWYQQTPGQGLQFLFEYFSETQRNKGNFPGRFSGRQFSNSRSEMNVSTLELGDSALYLCASRVTRISYEQYFGPGTRLTVT.

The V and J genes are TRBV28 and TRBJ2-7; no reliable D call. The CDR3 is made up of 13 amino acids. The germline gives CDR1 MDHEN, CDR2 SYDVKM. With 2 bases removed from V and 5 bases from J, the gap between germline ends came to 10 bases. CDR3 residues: CASSLEKGDEQYF. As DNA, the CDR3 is TGTGCCAGCAGTTTAGAGAAGGGCGACGAGCAGTACTTC.

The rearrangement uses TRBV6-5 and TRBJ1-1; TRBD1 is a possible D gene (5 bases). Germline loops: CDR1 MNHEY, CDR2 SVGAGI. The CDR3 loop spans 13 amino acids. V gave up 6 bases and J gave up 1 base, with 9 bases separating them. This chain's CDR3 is CASRLGENTEAFF. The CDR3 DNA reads TGTGCCAGCAGATTAGGGGAGAACACTGAAGCTTTCTTT.

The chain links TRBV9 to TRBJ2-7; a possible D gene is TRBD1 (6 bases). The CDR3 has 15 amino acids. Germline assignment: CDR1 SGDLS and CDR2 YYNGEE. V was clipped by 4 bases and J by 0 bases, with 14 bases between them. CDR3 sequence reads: CASSLYRDTSYEQYF. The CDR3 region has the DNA TGTGCCAGCAGCCTCTACCGGGACACCTCCTACGAGCAGTACTTC.

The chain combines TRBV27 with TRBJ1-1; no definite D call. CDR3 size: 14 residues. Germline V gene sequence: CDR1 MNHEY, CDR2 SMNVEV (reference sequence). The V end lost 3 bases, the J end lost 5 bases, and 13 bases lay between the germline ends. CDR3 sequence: CASSFRNLGTEAFF. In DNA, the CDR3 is TGTGCCAGCAGTTTCAGGAACTTGGGGACTGAAGCTTTCTTT.

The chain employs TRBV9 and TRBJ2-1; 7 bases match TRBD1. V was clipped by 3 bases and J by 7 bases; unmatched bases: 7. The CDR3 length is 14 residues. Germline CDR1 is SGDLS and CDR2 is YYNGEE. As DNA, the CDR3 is TGTGCCAGCAGCGCCCTTACCAGGGGGAATGAGCAGTTCTTC. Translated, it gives CASSALTRGNEQFF.

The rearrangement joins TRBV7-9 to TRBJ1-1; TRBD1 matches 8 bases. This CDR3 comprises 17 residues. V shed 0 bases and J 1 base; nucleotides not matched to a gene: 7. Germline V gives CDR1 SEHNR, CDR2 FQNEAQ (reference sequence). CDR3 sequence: CASSLAGRGRGNTEAFF. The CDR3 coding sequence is TGTGCCAGCAGCTTAGCGGGCAGGGGGCGCGGGAACACTGAAGCTTTCTTT.

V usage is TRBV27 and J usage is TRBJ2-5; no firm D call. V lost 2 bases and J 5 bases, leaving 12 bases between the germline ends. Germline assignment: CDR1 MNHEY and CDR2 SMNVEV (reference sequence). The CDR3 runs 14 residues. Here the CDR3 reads CASSLSRAGETQYF. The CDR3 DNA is TGTGCCAGCAGTTTAAGCCGGGCCGGCGAGACCCAGTACTTC.

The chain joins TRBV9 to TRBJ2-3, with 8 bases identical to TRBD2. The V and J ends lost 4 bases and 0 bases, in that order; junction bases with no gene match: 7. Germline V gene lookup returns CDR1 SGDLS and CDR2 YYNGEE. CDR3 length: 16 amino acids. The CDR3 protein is CASSSRLATSTDTQYF. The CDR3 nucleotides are TGTGCCAGCAGCTCAAGACTAGCGACCAGCACAGATACGCAGTATTTT. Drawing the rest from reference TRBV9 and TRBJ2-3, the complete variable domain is DSGVTQTPKHLITATGQRVTLRCSPRSGDLSVYWYQQSLDQGLQFLIQYYNGEERAKGNILERFSAQQFPDLHSELNLSSLELGDSALYFCASSSRLATSTDTQYFGPGTRLTVL.

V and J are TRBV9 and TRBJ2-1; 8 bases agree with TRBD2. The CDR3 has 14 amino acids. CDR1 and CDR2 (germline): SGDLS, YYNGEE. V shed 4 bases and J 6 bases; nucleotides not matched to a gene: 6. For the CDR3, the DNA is TGTGCCAGCAGCCCCAGGACTAGCTTCAATGAGCAGTTCTTC. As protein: CASSPRTSFNEQFF. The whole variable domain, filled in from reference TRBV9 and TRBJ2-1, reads DSGVTQTPKHLITATGQRVTLRCSPRSGDLSVYWYQQSLDQGLQFLIQYYNGEERAKGNILERFSAQQFPDLHSELNLSSLELGDSALYFCASSPRTSFNEQFFGPGTRLTVL.

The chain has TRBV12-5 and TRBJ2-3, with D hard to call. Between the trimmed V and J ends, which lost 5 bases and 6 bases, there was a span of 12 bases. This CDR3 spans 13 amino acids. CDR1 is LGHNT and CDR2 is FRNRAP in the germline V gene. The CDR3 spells CASGTPRADTQYF. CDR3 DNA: TGTGCTAGTGGTACCCCCCGGGCCGATACGCAGTATTTT.

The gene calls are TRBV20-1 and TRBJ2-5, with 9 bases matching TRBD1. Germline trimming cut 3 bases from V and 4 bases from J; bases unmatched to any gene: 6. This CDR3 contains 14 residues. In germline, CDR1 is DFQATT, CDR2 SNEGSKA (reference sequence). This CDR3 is CSASGTGWGETQYF. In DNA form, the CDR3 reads TGCAGTGCTAGCGGGACAGGGTGGGGAGAGACCCAGTACTTC.

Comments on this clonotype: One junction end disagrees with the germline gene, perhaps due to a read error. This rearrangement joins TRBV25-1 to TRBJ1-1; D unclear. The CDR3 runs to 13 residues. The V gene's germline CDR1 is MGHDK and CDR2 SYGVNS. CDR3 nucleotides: TGTGCCAGCAGCGAATCCGGGAGGACTGAAGCTTTCTTT. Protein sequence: CASSESGRTEAFF.

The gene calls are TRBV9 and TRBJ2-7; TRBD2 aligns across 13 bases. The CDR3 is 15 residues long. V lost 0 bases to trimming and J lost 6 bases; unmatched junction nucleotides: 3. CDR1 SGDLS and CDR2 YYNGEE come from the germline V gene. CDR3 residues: CASSVGTSGGSEQYF. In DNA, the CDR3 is TGTGCCAGCAGCGTAGGGACTAGCGGGGGATCCGAGCAGTACTTC.

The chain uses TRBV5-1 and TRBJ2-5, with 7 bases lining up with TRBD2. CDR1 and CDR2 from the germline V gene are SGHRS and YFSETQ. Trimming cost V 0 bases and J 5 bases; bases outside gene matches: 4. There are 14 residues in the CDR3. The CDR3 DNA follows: TGCGCCAGCAGCTTGGTGCGGGAGTGGGAGACCCAGTACTTC. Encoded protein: CASSLVREWETQYF.